These 5 T cell receptor beta chains were sequenced from one sample in a study of shared clonotypes between healthy human individuals. Generated by immunoSEQ multiplex PCR, the TCRdb table keeps only in-frame clones and is missing some. This table has over a million clones, around 82% appearing once. The specimen was memory CD4+ T cells from PBMCs. Indicated subset: CD45RA-negative fraction. The receptors were gathered from a man aged 18 to 30 in good health. Some clones in this sample may be carry-over from other donors' samples.

There are a few counts of this clone. The rearrangement links TRBV6-5 to TRBJ2-5; no definite D call. Trimming removed 2 bases from V and 7 bases from J, with 11 bases in between. CDR3 length equals 13 residues. CDR1 MNHEY and CDR2 SVGAGI come from the germline V gene. In nucleotides, the CDR3 is TGTGCCAGCAGTTACAACCTACGAGGGACCCAGTACTTC. This codes for CASSYNLRGTQYF.

The genes are TRBV25-1 and TRBJ2-7; D may be TRBD1 or TRBD2 (6 bases each). Trimming took 7 bases from V and 9 from J, leaving 19 bases between them. This CDR3 spans 13 amino acids. Per germline, CDR1 MGHDK and CDR2 SYGVNS. CDR3 amino acids: CASIKDGSRGQYF. CDR3 nucleotides: TGTGCCAGCATCAAAGACGGGAGCAGGGGGCAGTACTTC.

The chain links TRBV5-6 to TRBJ1-1; D gene uncertain. In germline, CDR1 is SGHDT, CDR2 YYEEEE. The CDR3 is 15 amino acids. Deletions cut 1 base from V and 1 base from J, with 11 bases between. CDR3 nucleotide sequence: TGTGCCAGCAGCTTGTTAACACGGGAGAACACTGAAGCTTTCTTT. It translates to CASSLLTRENTEAFF. Together with reference TRBV5-6 and TRBJ1-1, the CDR3 gives the full variable domain: DAGVTQSPTHLIKTRGQQVTLRCSPKSGHDTVSWYQQALGQGPQFIFQYYEEEERQRGNFPDRFSGHQFPNYSSELNVNALLLGDSALYLCASSLLTRENTEAFFGQGTRLTVV.

The chain has TRBV25-1 and TRBJ1-5; weak D call: TRBD1 (6 bases). V dropped 4 bases and J dropped 7 bases, with 11 bases sitting between them. The CDR3 covers 13 residues. Per germline, CDR1 MGHDK and CDR2 SYGVNS. The CDR3 reads CASSGTGSQPQHF. The DNA for the CDR3 is TGTGCCAGCAGTGGAACAGGGTCCCAGCCCCAGCATTTT.

To note about this clone: It is likely a read error: a sequence one base away is far more abundant. The chain is built from TRBV2 and TRBJ1-5, with 7 bases matching TRBD1. The CDR3 covers 14 residues. The germline V gene has CDR1 SNHLY and CDR2 FYNNEI. The CDR3 sequence: CASSDWDRNQPRHF. The CDR3 DNA reads as TGTGCCAGCAGTGATTGGGACAGAAATCAGCCCCGGCATTTT.